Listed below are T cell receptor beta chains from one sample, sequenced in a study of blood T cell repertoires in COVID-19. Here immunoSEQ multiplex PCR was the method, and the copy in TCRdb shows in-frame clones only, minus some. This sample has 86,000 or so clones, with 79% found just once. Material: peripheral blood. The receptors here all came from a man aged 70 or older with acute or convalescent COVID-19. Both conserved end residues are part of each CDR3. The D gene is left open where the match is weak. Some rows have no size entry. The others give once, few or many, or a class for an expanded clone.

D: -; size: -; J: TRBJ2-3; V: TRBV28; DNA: TGTGCCAGCAGATCAGTTGGAGAGGATACGCAGTATTTT; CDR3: CASRSVGEDTQYF
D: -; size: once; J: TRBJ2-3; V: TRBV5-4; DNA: TGTGCCAGCAGCATTAGCGGTACTAGCACAGATACGCAGTATTTT; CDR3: CASSISGTSTDTQYF
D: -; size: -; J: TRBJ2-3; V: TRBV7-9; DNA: TGTGCCAGCAGCTTAGCGCCAGCGGTCGGGAATACGCAGTATTTT; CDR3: CASSLAPAVGNTQYF
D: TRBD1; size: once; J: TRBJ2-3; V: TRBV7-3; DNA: TGTGCCAGCAGTTGGACAGGGGGTGCCACAGATACGCAGTATTTT; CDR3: CASSWTGGATDTQYF
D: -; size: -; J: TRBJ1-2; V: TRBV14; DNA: TGTGCCAGCAGCCAAGTGGGAGAGCCTAACTATGGCTACACCTTC; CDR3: CASSQVGEPNYGYTF
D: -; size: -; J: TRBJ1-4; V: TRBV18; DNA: TGTGCCAGCTCAGCCCAAACTCGGGCAACTAATGAAAAACTGTTTTTT; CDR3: CASSAQTRATNEKLFF
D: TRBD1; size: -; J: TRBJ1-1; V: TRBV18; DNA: TGTGCCAGCTCACCCTCTTTAGACAGGGCTGAAGCTTTCTTT; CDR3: CASSPSLDRAEAFF
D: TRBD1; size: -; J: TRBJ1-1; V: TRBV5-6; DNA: TGTGCCAGCAGCGTACAGGGGGGCACTGAAGCTTTCTTT; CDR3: CASSVQGGTEAFF
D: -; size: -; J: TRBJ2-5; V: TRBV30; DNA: TGTGCCTGGAGTACGAGGGGGGGCCTGAAGACCCAGTACTTC; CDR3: CAWSTRGGLKTQYF
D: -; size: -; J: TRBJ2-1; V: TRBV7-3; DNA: TGTGCCAGCAGCTTAATGGCAGGGGATTACAATGAGCAGTTCTTC; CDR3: CASSLMAGDYNEQFF
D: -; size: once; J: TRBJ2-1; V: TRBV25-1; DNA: TGTGCTTCCTCCCCCCGTACCCAAAGACAGAATGAGCAGTTCTTC; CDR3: CASSPRTQRQNEQFF
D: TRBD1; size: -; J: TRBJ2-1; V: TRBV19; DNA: TGTGCCAGTAGTACCCTCCCGGGACAGGGGACCAATGAGCAGTTCTTC; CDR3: CASSTLPGQGTNEQFF
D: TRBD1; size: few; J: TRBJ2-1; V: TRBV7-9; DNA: TGTGCCAGCAGCATTCGACAGGGCAATGAGCAGTTCTTC; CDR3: CASSIRQGNEQFF
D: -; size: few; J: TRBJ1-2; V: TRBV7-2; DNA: TGTGCCAGCAGCGAGACCTATACGGGGGGCTACACCTTC; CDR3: CASSETYTGGYTF
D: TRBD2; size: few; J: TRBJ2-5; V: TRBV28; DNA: TGTGCCAGCAGTTTGGGCGGGGGGCCCCAAGAGACCCAGTACTTC; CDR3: CASSLGGGPQETQYF
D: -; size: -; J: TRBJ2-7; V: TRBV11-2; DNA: TGTGCCAGCAGCGGGGGACCAGGGGTCGAGCAGTACTTC; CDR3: CASSGGPGVEQYF
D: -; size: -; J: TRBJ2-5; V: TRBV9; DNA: TGTGCCAGCAGCCCCTTGCGGGGATTGGAGACCCAGTACTTC; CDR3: CASSPLRGLETQYF
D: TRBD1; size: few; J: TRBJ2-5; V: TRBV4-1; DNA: TGCGCCAGCAGCCAGGGCTTGGGACAGGCTTTAGGGGCCCAGTACTTC; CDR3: CASSQGLGQALGAQYF
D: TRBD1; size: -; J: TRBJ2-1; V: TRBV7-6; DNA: TGTGCCAGCAGCGATGGGACAGGGGAGGACAATGAGCAGTTCTTC; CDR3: CASSDGTGEDNEQFF
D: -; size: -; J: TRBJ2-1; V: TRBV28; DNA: TGTGCCAGCAGTTTGTTTGGACAGCAATACAATGAGCAGTTCTTC; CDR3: CASSLFGQQYNEQFF
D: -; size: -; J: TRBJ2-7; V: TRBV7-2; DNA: TGTGCCAGCAGACCCGACCCCGGGAATTACGAGCAGTACTTC; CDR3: CASRPDPGNYEQYF
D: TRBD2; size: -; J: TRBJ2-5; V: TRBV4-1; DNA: TGCGCCAGCAGCCAAGTGGGACTAGCGGGGCTTCAAGAGACCCAGTACTTC; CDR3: CASSQVGLAGLQETQYF
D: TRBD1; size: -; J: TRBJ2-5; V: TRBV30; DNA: TGTGCCTGGAGTGGGGGGACAGGGGGCAGAGAGACCCAGTACTTC; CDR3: CAWSGGTGGRETQYF
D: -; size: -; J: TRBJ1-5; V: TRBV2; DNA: TGTGCCAGCAGTGAACCATTACCGAGGAGCAATCAGCCCCAGCATTTT; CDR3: CASSEPLPRSNQPQHF
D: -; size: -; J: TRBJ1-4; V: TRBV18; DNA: TGTGCCAGCTCACCACAGGGGTCGAGCGAAAAACTGTTTTTT; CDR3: CASSPQGSSEKLFF
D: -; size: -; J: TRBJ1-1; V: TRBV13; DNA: TGTGCCAGCAGCTTCCGACAGGCCAGAAACACTGAAGCTTTCTTT; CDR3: CASSFRQARNTEAFF